Below, 3 T cell receptor beta chains from the same sample are listed, as sequenced in a study of early T cells in non-severe SARS-CoV-2 infection. TCRdb itself ran the 5' RACE reads through MiXCR, one entry per CDR3 protein. The repertoire holds tens of thousands of distinct CDR3 sequences, with 8.7% as singletons. The sequencing used whole blood, collected at baseline. Receptors originate from an adult who was a healthcare worker with PCR-confirmed SARS-CoV-2 infection or an uninfected control (not recorded which).

This clonotype has more than one count but fewer than ten. CDR3 nucleotides: TGTGCCAGCACCTACCAACAGGGGACTAGTGAGCAGTACTTC. Translated, it gives CASTYQQGTSEQYF. This chain uses TRBV6-2 or TRBV6-3 with TRBJ2-7; a possible D gene is TRBD2 (8 bases). Trimming removed 7 bases from V and 7 bases from J, with 20 bases in between. The CDR3 extends over 14 amino acids. The germline V gene has CDR1 MNHEY and CDR2 SVGEGT.

In this sample, this clonotype turned up many times. The chain links TRBV30 to TRBJ1-1, with D hard to call. The CDR3 is 14 amino acids. Looked up from germline, CDR1 is GTSNPN and CDR2 is SVGIG (reference sequence). V shed 4 bases and J shed 1 base, with 13 bases lying between them. The CDR3, as DNA: TGTGCCTGGAAAGGTCAGCGTTCGAACACTGAAGCTTTCTTT. This sequence encodes CAWKGQRSNTEAFF. The full variable domain, its missing parts supplied by reference TRBV30 and TRBJ1-1, is SQTIHQWPATLVQPVGSPLSLECTVEGTSNPNLYWYRQAAGRGLQLLFYSVGIGQISSEVPQNLSASRPQDRQFILSSKKLLLSDSGFYLCAWKGQRSNTEAFFGQGTRLTVV.

Ten or more counts support this clonotype. V usage is TRBV18 and J usage is TRBJ2-7, with D tentatively TRBD2 (7 bases). Germline V CDR1 and CDR2: KGHSH, LQKENI. Trimming stripped 6 bases from V and 1 base from J, with 13 bases between. The CDR3 spans 14 residues. CDR3 loop: CASSRGAGSYEQYF. CDR3 DNA sequence: TGTGCCAGCTCCCGGGGGGCAGGGTCCTACGAGCAGTACTTC. The full variable domain, in which reference TRBV18 and TRBJ2-7 provide the parts outside the CDR3, is NAGVMQNPRHLVRRRGQEARLRCSPMKGHSHVYWYRQLPEEGLKFMVYLQKENIIDESGMPKERFSAEFPKEGPSILRIQQVVRGDSAAYFCASSRGAGSYEQYFGPGTRLTVT.